This T cell receptor beta chain was obtained from a study of blood T cells in healthy people across ages. Study-wide results and limits: The diversity estimates, figures obtained from one million T cells, were considered underestimates.

Donors ranged from roughly 6 to 90 years old and were healthy Caucasians in Russia. The second PCR ran roughly 7 to 11 cycles with a sample-barcoded 5' primer and J-beta primers. Each cDNA molecule, via a template-switch adaptor with 12 random nucleotides, was tagged. All samples gave at least 2.5 million CDR3-containing paired-end reads. TCRdb passed the 5' RACE reads through MiXCR, listing each CDR3 protein once. The data show over a million distinct CDR3 sequences, 45% seen once. Note on this clonotype: Its specificity is not known.

Specimen: blood. This TCR was sampled from a woman aged 55-69 years in good health.

The CDR3 nucleotides are TGCGCCAGCAGCCAAGATTGGGGTAACACTGAAGCTTTCTTT. Encoded protein: CASSQDWGNTEAFF. The chain has TRBV4-1 and TRBJ1-1; D is undetermined. The CDR3 is 14 residues long. The germline CDR1 and CDR2 sequences are MGHRA and YSYEKL. The V end was cut by 0 bases, the J end by 2 bases, with 7 bases between.